The sequence of this T cell receptor (beta chain) was determined in a study of shared clonotypes between healthy human individuals. TCRdb's copy holds only in-frame clones and misses some; the assay was immunoSEQ multiplex PCR. The sample has around 95,000 clones, roughly two thirds seen once. Within Nashville, Tennessee resided all donors, each a Caucasian adult. Turning to this clone: Antigen: not known.

Study-level points and caveats: What naive subsets generally showed was a larger estimated richness than memory subsets showed. Among several donors, approximately 5% of naive CD4 clonotypes were found in common.

The CDR3 is made up of 17 amino acids. Between the trimmed V and J ends, which lost 1 base and 0 bases, there was a span of 16 bases. This TCR came from a man aged 25 to 45 in good health. The chain uses TRBV5-3 and TRBJ2-5; possible D gene TRBD2, 6 bases. TRBV5-3 falls under the ORF class, with uncertain function. Sequencing used memory CD8+ T cells sorted from blood. As to subset: CD45RO+ cells pooled with CCR7-negative TemRA cells. This CDR3 is CARSLLPGLQYQETQYF. The CDR3 nucleotides are TGTGCCAGAAGCTTGCTTCCGGGACTCCAGTACCAAGAGACCCAGTACTTC.